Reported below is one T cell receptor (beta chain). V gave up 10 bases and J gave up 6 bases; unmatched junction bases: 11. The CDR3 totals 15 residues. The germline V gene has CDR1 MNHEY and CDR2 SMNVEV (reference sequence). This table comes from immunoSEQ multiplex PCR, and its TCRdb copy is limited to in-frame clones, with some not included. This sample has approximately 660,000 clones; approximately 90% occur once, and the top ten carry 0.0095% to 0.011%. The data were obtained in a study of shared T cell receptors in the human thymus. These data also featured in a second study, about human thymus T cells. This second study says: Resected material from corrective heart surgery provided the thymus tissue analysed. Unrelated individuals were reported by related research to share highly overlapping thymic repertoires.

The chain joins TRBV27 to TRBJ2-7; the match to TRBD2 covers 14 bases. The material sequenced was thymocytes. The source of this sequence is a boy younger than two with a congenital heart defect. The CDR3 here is CATSGLAGEKGEQYF. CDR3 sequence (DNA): TGTGCCACCTCGGGACTAGCGGGAGAAAAGGGCGAGCAGTACTTC.